This entry concerns a single T cell receptor (beta chain). Its antigen target is currently unknown. No much larger clone is present one base from it, and per-base qualities are unavailable. TCRbeta CDR3 regions were amplified from genomic DNA by means of the immunoSEQ Assay, a bias-controlled multiplex PCR. From the authors' description of their analysis: The number of nucleated cells in each sample was estimated from the amplification of reference gene primers within the assay. To quantify the absolute abundance of each unique TCRbeta CDR3 rearrangement, sequence reads were collapsed and filtered. Productive Simpson clonality was computed per sample as the square root of Simpson's diversity index over productive rearrangements. The immuneACCESS repertoire file appears here via TCRdb, limited to in-frame rearrangements. These files lack a portion of the clones; in checked studies, under half of the deficit traces to unresolved V genes, and the cause of the others is not known. V and J calls and clone size follow that table, whereas D and trimming were derived from the DNA. The sample contains about 400,000 clones, 80% to 90% of them found a single time. Around 2% of the sample is held by the ten biggest clonotypes.

The sample originates from a study of blood T cell repertoires in COVID-19 (dated by TCRdb to about 2020). For the wider study: Recovered participants in ImmuneRACE Cohort 3 were defined by two consecutive negative NP/OP PCR tests, clearance by a healthcare professional, or resolution of symptoms. Where HLA class I and class II types were available, the types were taken from metadata supplied by the sample provider, not from assay-based typing. The dataset comprised deeply sampled blood TCRbeta repertoires from subjects exposed to, actively infected with, or recovered from COVID-19. Samples covering the acute and convalescent phases of COVID-19 were provided by collaborators in the United States, Italy and Spain. The prospective study material was composed of cDNA or gDNA derived from T cells, B-cell-depleted T cells, or PBMCs. The repertoires were made available in a free public database intended to serve as a resource for research on the immune response to SARS-CoV-2. Samples came from the ongoing ImmuneRACE study (first 160 participants) plus 1,254 subjects from 6 global collaborators. Sample metadata almost always included a de-identified subject ID, COVID-19 status, age in years and sex.

General study outcomes and caveats: The amount of clinical and demographic metadata varied by source and participant and was provided uncurated.

Enrolling through a virtual design, the prospective study's participants ranged in age from about 18 to 100 years and lived across approximately 25 United States geographic areas. To assign participants to cohorts, the prospective study relied on clinical history that participants themselves reported in a screening survey and a study questionnaire. In the prospective study, mobile phlebotomists collected whole blood, serum and a nasopharyngeal or oropharyngeal swab from each participant. Prospective study participants could optionally give additional blood draws and questionnaires over an approximately 2-month period. Before DNA extraction, prospective study blood samples were shipped either frozen or at room temperature. The CDR3 contains 16 residues, cysteine and phenylalanine counted. Solely the CDR3 DNA is kept, with 48 bases framed from the first base. Via the germline V gene, CDR1 is SGHDN and CDR2 FVKESK. V drops 1 base and J drops 2 bases, leaving 15 bases in between.

The chain couples TRBV14 to TRBJ2-7; the D segment could be TRBD1, given 6 matching bases. The source of this sequence is a middle-aged man in a cohort exposed to, infected with or recovered from COVID-19 (not recorded which). The specimen was PBMCs or T cells enriched from blood (not recorded which). The encoded CDR3 is CASSQVTDRGPYEQYF. The nucleotides read TGTGCCAGCAGCCAAGTGACGGACAGAGGGCCCTACGAGCAGTACTTC.